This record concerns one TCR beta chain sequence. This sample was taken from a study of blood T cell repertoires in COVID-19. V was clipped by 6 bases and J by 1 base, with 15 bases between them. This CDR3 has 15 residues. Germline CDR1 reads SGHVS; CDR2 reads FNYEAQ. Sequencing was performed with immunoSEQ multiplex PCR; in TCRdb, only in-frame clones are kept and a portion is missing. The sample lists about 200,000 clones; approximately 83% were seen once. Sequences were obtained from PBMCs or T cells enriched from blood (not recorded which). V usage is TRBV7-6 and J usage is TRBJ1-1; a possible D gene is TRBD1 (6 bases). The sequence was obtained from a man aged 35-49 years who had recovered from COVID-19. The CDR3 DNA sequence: TGTGCCAGCAGAGAGAGACAGGACTCGAACACTGAAGCTTTCTTT. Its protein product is CASRERQDSNTEAFF.